This record looks at one TCR beta chain sequence and its context. Its antigen is undetermined. V was shortened by 8 bases and J by 6 bases, with 17 bases between the two germline ends. The CDR3 covers 14 residues. Germline V gives CDR1 MDHEN, CDR2 SYDVKM. Profiling relied on immunoSEQ multiplex PCR, and the TCRdb table lists in-frame clones only, not all of them. The data hold approximately 200 clones, with approximately 24% observed a single time. The sample is drawn from a study of T cells in localized non-small cell lung cancer. Study-level points and caveats: Among the top 100 tumor clones, a median about 59 appeared in adjacent lung. Overall survival was longer when the density of T cells in the blood was higher. Multi-region tumor sequencing was not done, so intratumor heterogeneity could not be excluded. In uninvolved adjacent lung, T cell clonality reached its highest value, exceeding tumor.

This rearrangement joins TRBV28 to TRBJ2-1; unclear D gene. The receptor was isolated from a male donor older than 55 with stage I lung adenocarcinoma. Sample: lung tumor tissue, taken before any cancer treatment. CDR3 sequence (DNA): TGTGCCAGCCAGTCGGACCTAGGGATCAATGAGCAGTTCTTC. It codes for CASQSDLGINEQFF.